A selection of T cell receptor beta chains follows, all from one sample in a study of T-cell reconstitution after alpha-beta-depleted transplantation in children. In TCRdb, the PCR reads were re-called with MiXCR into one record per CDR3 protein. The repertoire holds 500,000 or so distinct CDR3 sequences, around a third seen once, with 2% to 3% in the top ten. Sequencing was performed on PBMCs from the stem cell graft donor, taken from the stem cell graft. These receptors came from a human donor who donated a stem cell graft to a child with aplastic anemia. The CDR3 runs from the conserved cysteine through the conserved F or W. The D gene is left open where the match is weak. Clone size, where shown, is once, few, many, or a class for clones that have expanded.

CDR3 protein: CASPQGRSGSFAYEQYF
CDR3 DNA: TGCGCCAGCCCACAGGGTCGAAGCGGGAGTTTTGCCTACGAGCAGTACTTC
D gene: TRBD2
V gene: TRBV5-1
clone size: .
J gene: TRBJ2-7

CDR3 protein: CASSLATSAYNEQFF
CDR3 DNA: TGTGCCAGCAGCTTAGCGACTAGCGCTTACAATGAGCAGTTCTTC
D gene: TRBD2
V gene: TRBV7-2
clone size: .
J gene: TRBJ2-1

CDR3 protein: CASSPRWAGGNEQFF
CDR3 DNA: TGTGCCAGCAGCCCCCGGTGGGCGGGAGGGAATGAGCAGTTCTTC
D gene: TRBD2
V gene: TRBV11-2
clone size: .
J gene: TRBJ2-1

CDR3 protein: CASSLLSATTDTQYF
CDR3 DNA: TGTGCCAGCAGCTTATTGTCAGCGACCACAGATACGCAGTATTTT
D gene: .
V gene: TRBV7-3
clone size: .
J gene: TRBJ2-3

CDR3 protein: CASTPTGRDTQYF
CDR3 DNA: TGTGCCAGCACCCCGACTGGGAGAGATACGCAGTATTTT
D gene: .
V gene: TRBV7-8
clone size: .
J gene: TRBJ2-3

CDR3 protein: CASSLGTPSGSGNEQFF
CDR3 DNA: TGTGCCAGCAGCTTAGGAACGCCGAGCGGGAGTGGGAATGAGCAGTTCTTC
D gene: TRBD2
V gene: TRBV7-2
clone size: few
J gene: TRBJ2-1

CDR3 protein: CASSPPDLVRGAFF
CDR3 DNA: TGTGCCAGCTCACCACCGGATCTAGTCCGGGGAGCTTTCTTT
D gene: .
V gene: TRBV18
clone size: few
J gene: TRBJ1-1

CDR3 protein: CASSGLTGANVLTF
CDR3 DNA: TGTGCCAGCAGTGGGTTAACTGGGGCCAACGTCCTGACTTTC
D gene: .
V gene: TRBV12-3/TRBV12-4
clone size: .
J gene: TRBJ2-6

CDR3 protein: CASRASPGELFF
CDR3 DNA: TGTGCCAGCAGGGCCAGCCCCGGGGAGCTGTTTTTT
D gene: .
V gene: TRBV5-6
clone size: .
J gene: TRBJ2-2

CDR3 protein: CASNHLGPRGETQYF
CDR3 DNA: TGTGCCAGCAACCACCTGGGACCTCGGGGGGAGACCCAGTACTTC
D gene: .
V gene: TRBV12-3/TRBV12-4
clone size: .
J gene: TRBJ2-5

CDR3 protein: CSVEVGVGTGDYGYTF
CDR3 DNA: TGCAGCGTTGAAGTTGGTGTGGGGACAGGAGATTATGGCTACACCTTC
D gene: TRBD1
V gene: TRBV29-1
clone size: .
J gene: TRBJ1-2

CDR3 protein: CASSREGPQYEQYF
CDR3 DNA: TGTGCCAGCAGCCGAGAGGGACCCCAATACGAGCAGTACTTC
D gene: .
V gene: TRBV14
clone size: .
J gene: TRBJ2-7

CDR3 protein: CASSLTSVYEQYF
CDR3 DNA: TGCGCCAGCAGCTTAACTAGCGTTTACGAGCAGTACTTC
D gene: TRBD2
V gene: TRBV5-1
clone size: .
J gene: TRBJ2-7

CDR3 protein: CASTGTSGFTDTQYF
CDR3 DNA: TGTGCCAGCACCGGGACTAGCGGGTTTACAGATACGCAGTATTTT
D gene: TRBD2
V gene: TRBV28
clone size: .
J gene: TRBJ2-3

CDR3 protein: CASAGTENIQYF
CDR3 DNA: TGTGCCAGCGCCGGGACAGAAAACATTCAGTACTTC
D gene: TRBD1
V gene: TRBV18
clone size: .
J gene: TRBJ2-4

CDR3 protein: CASLRDYRGNEQFF
CDR3 DNA: TGTGCCAGCCTGCGGGACTACCGGGGGAATGAGCAGTTCTTC
D gene: TRBD2
V gene: TRBV6-2/TRBV6-3
clone size: .
J gene: TRBJ2-1

CDR3 protein: CASSSQNRVWGAFF
CDR3 DNA: TGTGCCAGCAGCTCCCAAAACAGGGTATGGGGAGCTTTCTTT
D gene: .
V gene: TRBV13
clone size: .
J gene: TRBJ1-1

CDR3 protein: CASSEGTLLETQYF
CDR3 DNA: TGTGCCAGCAGTGAAGGGACACTGCTGGAGACCCAGTACTTC
D gene: .
V gene: TRBV6-1
clone size: few
J gene: TRBJ2-5

CDR3 protein: CASRRAGVINEQFF
CDR3 DNA: TGTGCCAGTAGAAGAGCGGGAGTGATCAATGAGCAGTTCTTC
D gene: TRBD2
V gene: TRBV19
clone size: .
J gene: TRBJ2-1

CDR3 protein: CASRSSGRNTGELFF
CDR3 DNA: TGTGCCAGCAGGTCCTCGGGCCGCAACACCGGGGAGCTGTTTTTT
D gene: .
V gene: TRBV12-3/TRBV12-4
clone size: .
J gene: TRBJ2-2

CDR3 protein: CASRPLANTEAFF
CDR3 DNA: TGTGCCAGCAGACCACTCGCGAACACTGAAGCTTTCTTT
D gene: .
V gene: TRBV6-2/TRBV6-3
clone size: few
J gene: TRBJ1-1

CDR3 protein: CASSPQGAWPTDTQYF
CDR3 DNA: TGTGCCAGCAGCCCCCAAGGGGCCTGGCCCACAGATACGCAGTATTTT
D gene: .
V gene: TRBV7-8
clone size: .
J gene: TRBJ2-3

CDR3 protein: CSVEIIGRASEQYF
CDR3 DNA: TGCAGCGTTGAGATAATCGGCAGGGCATCCGAGCAGTACTTC
D gene: .
V gene: TRBV29-1
clone size: .
J gene: TRBJ2-7

CDR3 protein: CARSLRLAGPLGDPSYEQYF
CDR3 DNA: TGTGCCAGAAGCTTGCGTCTAGCGGGACCACTAGGGGACCCCTCCTACGAGCAGTACTTC
D gene: TRBD2
V gene: TRBV5-3
clone size: .
J gene: TRBJ2-7

CDR3 protein: CASSFRGQGGRDAFF
CDR3 DNA: TGTGCCAGCAGCTTCCGGGGACAGGGAGGAAGGGATGCTTTCTTT
D gene: TRBD1
V gene: TRBV7-8
clone size: .
J gene: TRBJ1-1

CDR3 protein: CASSSSGSPGTQYF
CDR3 DNA: TGTGCCAGCAGCTCTAGCGGGAGCCCGGGGACCCAGTACTTC
D gene: TRBD2
V gene: TRBV12-3/TRBV12-4
clone size: .
J gene: TRBJ2-5

CDR3 protein: CASSIGQGRNQPQHF
CDR3 DNA: TGTGCCAGTAGTATTGGACAGGGGCGTAATCAGCCCCAGCATTTT
D gene: TRBD1
V gene: TRBV19
clone size: .
J gene: TRBJ1-5

CDR3 protein: CASTRDRPNTGELFF
CDR3 DNA: TGTGCCAGCACCAGAGACAGGCCCAACACCGGGGAGCTGTTTTTT
D gene: .
V gene: TRBV6-1
clone size: .
J gene: TRBJ2-2